This T cell receptor (beta chain) was observed in a study of T cells in Graves' hyperthyroidism and ophthalmopathy. General study points: In validation, the model predicted ophthalmopathy. These predictions came a median roughly six months before onset. In blood, most of the thyroid clonotypes expanded above 0.001 were also present. A 13 V-J signature model discriminated ophthalmopathy versus stable hyperthyroidism.

V shed 5 bases, J shed 5 bases, and the junction held 15 bases outside the gene matches. Looked up from germline, CDR1 is SGHTA and CDR2 is FQGNSA. This CDR3 is 16 amino acids long. Regarding this clonotype: Its antigen remains unidentified.

Amplified TCR beta CDR3 regions came from RNA transcripts. TCR CDR3 regions were first amplified by RT-PCR with HTBI primers. TCRdb re-derived calls from the multiplex PCR reads in MiXCR, one entry per CDR3 protein. This sample carries roughly 510,000 distinct CDR3 sequences, 40% to 55% of them seen once, and the ten largest clones take about 43%. The sequenced sample consisted of peripheral blood or thyroid tissue (not recorded which). The receptor comes from an adult woman with Graves' disease, either hyperthyroidism or ophthalmopathy (not recorded which). This chain links TRBV7-2 with TRBJ2-7; 7 nucleotides match TRBD1. In DNA, the CDR3 is TGTGCCAGCAGCCAAGGGCCGGGACAGTTAACCCACGAGCAGTACTTC. Translating gives CASSQGPGQLTHEQYF.